The 23 T cell receptor beta chains below all came from one sample that was sequenced in a study of CD8+ T cells in alopecia areata. It was cDNA, reverse transcribed from extracted RNA, that served as the sequencing template. Clones were sequenced by immunoSEQ multiplex PCR, and TCRdb holds only the in-frame ones, with some missing. Here the sample spans about 140,000 clones, 50% to 60% being singletons. Source material: CD4+ T cells sorted from blood. The receptors were sampled from a human donor in good health.

The DNA of the CDR3 is TGCAGTGCTAGGGCTTACAGTGAGCAGTACTTC. It specifies CSARAYSEQYF. This sequence joins TRBV20-1 and TRBJ2-5; D is undetermined. This CDR3 is 11 amino acids long. Trimming pared 3 bases from V and 11 bases from J, leaving 13 bases between. In germline, CDR1 is DFQATT, CDR2 SNEGSKA (reference sequence).

The rearrangement uses TRBV2 and TRBJ2-7, with a weak D call TRBD2 (5 bases). The CDR3 contains 16 residues. CDR1 SNHLY and CDR2 FYNNEI come from the germline V gene. V was clipped by 2 bases and J by 1 base, with 15 bases between them. Here the CDR3 DNA reads TGTGCCAGCAGTGAAATAGGACTTGGAGCGTCCTACGAGCAGTACTTC. Protein: CASSEIGLGASYEQYF.

The chain recombines TRBV7-2 with TRBJ2-1; TRBD2 agrees at 11 bases. Germline V gene data show CDR1 as SGHTA and CDR2 as FQGNSA. Losses at the gene ends were 0 bases for V and 6 bases for J; bases not matched to a gene: 7. The CDR3 is 17 residues long. Here the CDR3 reads CASSLARRLAGLNEQFF. The DNA of the CDR3 is TGTGCCAGCAGCTTAGCGAGGAGACTAGCGGGACTCAATGAGCAGTTCTTC.

Only a few counts were recorded for this clone. The chain joins TRBV30 to TRBJ2-2; D remains ambiguous. CDR3 length: 14 residues. Germline-derived CDR1 and CDR2 are GTSNPN and SVGIG (reference sequence). V was cut by 8 bases and J by 1 base, with 14 bases left in between. CDR3 coding DNA: TGTGCCGGGCACAGCCAGCTGAACACCGGGGAGCTGTTTTTT. Translation: CAGHSQLNTGELFF.

Worth noting for this clone: Additional DNA sequences in this sample encode the identical CDR3. The chain links TRBV15 to TRBJ2-3, with D uncertain. The germline CDR1 and CDR2 sequences are LNHNV and YYDKDF (reference sequence). The CDR3 covers 12 residues. V lost 0 bases, J lost 6 bases, and 4 bases lay in between. The CDR3 DNA is TGTGCCACCAGCAGAGAGACGGATACGCAGTATTTT. It is translated as CATSRETDTQYF.

The J gene is TRBJ2-1, the V gene TRBV29-1; 10 bases line up with TRBD1. The V segment lost 7 bases and the J segment 5 bases; nucleotides outside the gene matches: 8. This CDR3 spans 14 amino acids. Germline assignment: CDR1 SQVTM and CDR2 ANQGSEA. CDR3 in amino acids: CSAAGDRGNNEQFF. CDR3 sequence (DNA): TGCAGCGCCGCGGGGGACAGGGGAAACAATGAGCAGTTCTTC.

The chain uses TRBV5-6 and TRBJ2-3; D perhaps matches TRBD2 (6 bases). The germline V gene has CDR1 SGHDT and CDR2 YYEEEE. The CDR3 consists of 16 residues. The V and J ends lost 1 base and 0 bases respectively, with 12 bases between them. CDR3 sequence reads: CASSLYGAGSTDTQYF. For the CDR3, the DNA is TGTGCCAGCAGCTTGTATGGGGCGGGGAGCACAGATACGCAGTATTTT.

V usage is TRBV29-1 and J usage is TRBJ2-7, with D perhaps TRBD1 or TRBD2 (5 bases each). The CDR3 is 14 residues long. V lost 4 bases, J lost 2 bases, and 15 bases lay in between. Germline loops: CDR1 SQVTM, CDR2 ANQGSEA. The CDR3 here is CSVGGAGKPYEQYF. CDR3 sequence (DNA): TGCAGCGTTGGAGGGGCCGGGAAACCCTACGAGCAGTACTTC.

The chain combines TRBV28 with TRBJ2-1, with TRBD2 identical over 8 bases. In germline, CDR1 is MDHEN, CDR2 SYDVKM. The CDR3 length is 12 residues. The junction had 6 bases not matched to a gene; V was cut back by 5 bases and J by 12 bases. CDR3 sequence: CASSTGLAAQFF. DNA of the CDR3: TGTGCCAGCAGTACAGGACTAGCCGCGCAGTTCTTC. Looking up the rest from reference TRBV28 and TRBJ2-1 gives the full variable domain: DVKVTQSSRYLVKRTGEKVFLECVQDMDHENMFWYRQDPGLGLRLIYFSYDVKMKEKGDIPEGYSVSREKKERFSLILESASTNQTSMYLCASSTGLAAQFFGPGTRLTVL.

CDR3: CSVVGAGETQYF. The CDR3 DNA reads as TGCAGCGTTGTTGGGGCGGGGGAGACCCAGTACTTC. The V gene is TRBV29-1, the J gene TRBJ2-5; the D gene is possibly TRBD2 (6 bases). In germline, CDR1 is SQVTM, CDR2 ANQGSEA. CDR3 length: 12 amino acids. Trimming took off 4 bases at V and 5 bases at J, with 11 bases between the two ends.

The rearrangement uses TRBV15 and TRBJ1-4; D ambiguous. V was shortened by 0 bases and J by 5 bases, with 10 bases between the two germline ends. Looked up from germline, CDR1 is LNHNV and CDR2 is YYDKDF (reference sequence). The CDR3 spans 15 residues. Here the CDR3 DNA reads TGTGCCACCAGCAGAGATTACCGTGACAATGAAAAACTGTTTTTT. Amino acid sequence: CATSRDYRDNEKLFF.

Of note for this clone: No DNA is shown, since the ends of the CDR3 on it are uncertain; the CDR3 is the one TCRdb lists. The rearrangement links TRBV5-6 to TRBJ2-5. CDR1 is SGHDT and CDR2 is YYEEEE in the germline V gene. The CDR3 spans 14 residues, counting both ends. The CDR3 protein is CASSLVVGVGAQDF.

This chain connects TRBV5-1 to TRBJ2-7, with 10 positions matching TRBD1. J was trimmed by 2 bases and V by 5 bases; bases with no gene match: 10. Germline lookup yields CDR1 SGHRS and CDR2 YFSETQ. The CDR3 covers 16 residues. The CDR3: CASRHVGGTGAYEQYF. CDR3 coding DNA: TGCGCCAGCAGACATGTAGGAGGGACAGGGGCCTACGAGCAGTACTTC. The full variable domain, its missing parts supplied by reference TRBV5-1 and TRBJ2-7, is KAGVTQTPRYLIKTRGQQVTLSCSPISGHRSVSWYQQTPGQGLQFLFEYFSETQRNKGNFPGRFSGRQFSNSRSEMNVSTLELGDSALYLCASRHVGGTGAYEQYFGPGTRLTVT.

This CDR3 reads CSVENSLRYF. The CDR3 DNA reads TGCAGCGTTGAAAATAGCCTCCGATATTTT. The chain recombines TRBV29-1 with TRBJ2-3; D gene uncertain. Trimming took off 2 bases at V and 15 bases at J, with 12 bases between the two ends. This CDR3 contains 10 residues. CDR1 is SQVTM, CDR2 ANQGSEA, per germline.

This chain connects TRBV2 to TRBJ2-5; TRBD2 matches 8 bases. V was clipped by 0 bases and J by 6 bases; unmatched bases: 12. Germline V CDR1 and CDR2: SNHLY, FYNNEI. This CDR3 spans 17 amino acids. CDR3 protein: CASSEAWRLANIQTQYF. CDR3 in DNA: TGTGCCAGCAGTGAAGCGTGGCGACTAGCGAACATTCAGACCCAGTACTTC. Full variable domain (remainder filled in from reference TRBV2 and TRBJ2-5): EPEVTQTPSHQVTQMGQEVILRCVPISNHLYFYWYRQILGQKVEFLVSFYNNEISEKSEIFDDQFSVERPDGSNFTLKIRSTKLEDSAMYFCASSEAWRLANIQTQYFGPGTRLLVL.

This clone was observed a handful of times. The V and J genes are TRBV29-1 and TRBJ1-1, with a possible D match to TRBD1 (5 bases). The V gene lost 7 bases and the J gene lost 1 base, with 16 bases spanning the gap. This CDR3 has 14 amino acids. Looked up from germline, CDR1 is SQVTM and CDR2 is ANQGSEA. The CDR3 region has the DNA TGCAGCGCAGGACGGGGGACCGAGAACACTGAAGCTTTCTTT. Translating it yields CSAGRGTENTEAFF. Complete variable domain (other parts from reference TRBV29-1 and TRBJ1-1): SAVISQKPSRDICQRGTSLTIQCQVDSQVTMMFWYRQQPGQSLTLIATANQGSEATYESGFVIDKFPISRPNLTFSTLTVSNMSPEDSSIYLCSAGRGTENTEAFFGQGTRLTVV.

The V gene is TRBV29-1, the J gene TRBJ2-2; D call uncertain. CDR1 and CDR2 from the germline V gene are SQVTM and ANQGSEA. Deletions cut 0 bases from V and 6 bases from J, with 8 bases between. This CDR3 is built from 13 residues. The CDR3 loop reads CSVEDEVSGELFF. The CDR3 DNA sequence: TGCAGCGTTGAAGACGAAGTCTCCGGGGAGCTGTTTTTT.

The genes are TRBV20-1 and TRBJ1-1; D call uncertain. The V gene's germline CDR1 is DFQATT and CDR2 SNEGSKA (reference sequence). This CDR3 spans 11 amino acids. The CDR3 nucleotides read TGCGCGGGAGATACGAACACTGAAGCTTTCTTT. Translated: CAGDTNTEAFF.

The chain has TRBV27 and TRBJ2-7; D is unclear. Germline-derived CDR1 and CDR2 are MNHEY and SMNVEV (reference sequence). The CDR3 totals 13 residues. Trimming pared 4 bases from V and 4 bases from J, leaving 11 bases between. Here the CDR3 reads CASSYFQGYEQYF. In nucleotides, the CDR3 is TGTGCCAGCAGTTATTTCCAAGGATACGAGCAGTACTTC.

V usage is TRBV29-1 and J usage is TRBJ2-5; 12 nucleotides agree with TRBD2. CDR1 SQVTM and CDR2 ANQGSEA come from the germline V gene. With V trimmed by 4 bases and J by 6 bases, 3 bases remained unmatched. The CDR3 covers 13 residues. The CDR3 DNA is TGCAGCGTTGGGACTAGCGGGATAAAGACCCAGTACTTC. It translates to CSVGTSGIKTQYF.

This clone was seen more than once but under ten times. The CDR3 sequence is CSVAGTVDQPQHF. CDR3 DNA sequence: TGCAGCGTCGCCGGGACAGTGGATCAGCCCCAGCATTTT. The gene calls are TRBV29-1 and TRBJ1-5; 7 bases align to TRBD1. This CDR3 comprises 13 residues. Germline V gene sequence: CDR1 SQVTM, CDR2 ANQGSEA. With V trimmed by 6 bases and J by 5 bases, 7 bases remained unmatched.

This clone was detected a few times. The V call is TRBV30, the J call TRBJ2-7; D is ambiguous. The CDR3 extends over 13 amino acids. Germline-derived CDR1 and CDR2 are GTSNPN and SVGIG (reference sequence). V gave up 4 bases and J gave up 6 bases, with 16 bases separating them. CDR3 amino acids: CAWTASGPLEQYF. In DNA form, the CDR3 reads TGTGCCTGGACCGCCTCGGGTCCCCTCGAGCAGTACTTC.

The V gene is TRBV19, the J gene TRBJ1-5, with TRBD1 matching over 10 bases. J gave up 2 bases and V 4 bases, and 5 bases lay outside the gene matches. The CDR3 runs 16 residues. Germline CDR1 and CDR2: LNHDA and SQIVND (reference sequence). The CDR3 reads CASSKSGTGGNQPQHF. CDR3 coding DNA: TGTGCCAGTAGTAAATCCGGGACAGGGGGCAATCAGCCCCAGCATTTT.